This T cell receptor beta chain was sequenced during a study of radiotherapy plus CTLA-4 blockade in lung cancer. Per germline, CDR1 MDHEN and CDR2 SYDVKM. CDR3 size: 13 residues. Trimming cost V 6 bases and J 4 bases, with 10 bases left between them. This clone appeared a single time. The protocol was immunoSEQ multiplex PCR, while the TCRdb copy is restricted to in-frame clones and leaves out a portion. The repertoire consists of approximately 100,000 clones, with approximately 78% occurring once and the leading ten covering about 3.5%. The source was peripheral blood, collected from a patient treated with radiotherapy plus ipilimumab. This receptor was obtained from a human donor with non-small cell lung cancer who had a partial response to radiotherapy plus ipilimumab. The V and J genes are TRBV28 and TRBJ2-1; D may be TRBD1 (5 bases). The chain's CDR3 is CASSPDSYNEQFF. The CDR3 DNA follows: TGTGCCAGCAGCCCCGACAGTTACAATGAGCAGTTCTTC.